This T cell receptor (beta chain) was documented in a study of beta chain features in type 1 diabetes. Expressed TCRB transcripts were sequenced because the isolated RNA had all been reverse transcribed beforehand. Profiling relied on immunoSEQ multiplex PCR, and the TCRdb table lists in-frame clones only, not all of them. This sample has 600,000 to 700,000 clones; 9.5% to 15% occur once, and the top ten carry around 0.12%. This CDR3 region has 13 residues. Trimming pared 5 bases from V and 5 bases from J, leaving 13 bases between. Germline V gene sequence: CDR1 MNHEY, CDR2 SVGAGI. General study findings and limits: In all four CD4+ subsets, TCRB CDR3 length was significantly, moderately reduced in type 1 diabetes.

Turning to this clone: What it binds is not known.

This TCR came from a man aged 25 to 40 with type 1 diabetes. The source material was naive CD4+ T cells from blood. The chain recombines TRBV6-5 with TRBJ2-7; unclear D gene. For the CDR3, the DNA is TGTGCCAGCAGTACCCTTTTGGGCCACGAGCAGTACTTC. It translates to CASSTLLGHEQYF.